What follows are 26 T cell receptor beta chains derived from one specimen sequenced in a study of cytomegalovirus exposure and HLA in healthy donors. The study ran its PCR with 60 Vbeta and 13 Jbeta primers. Repertoires were generated with immunoSEQ multiplex PCR, while TCRdb's copy carries only in-frame clones and drops some. This sample's table reports some 72,000 clones. The sequenced sample consisted of PBMCs. These receptors were collected from a boy aged 5-17 years in good health and CMV-seronegative.

The rearrangement links TRBV19 to TRBJ1-1; D uncertain. Germline CDR1 LNHDA, CDR2 SQIVND (reference sequence). This CDR3 comprises 14 residues. V was shortened by 2 bases and J by 3 bases, with 10 bases between the two germline ends. CDR3 region: CASSIRGIYTEAFF. The CDR3, as DNA: TGTGCCAGTAGTATACGGGGTATCTACACTGAAGCTTTCTTT. The variable domain in full, with the rest retrieved from reference TRBV19 and TRBJ1-1, is DGGITQSPKYLFRKEGQNVTLSCEQNLNHDAMYWYRQDPGQGLRLIYYSQIVNDFQKGDIAEGYSVSREKKESFPLTVTSAQKNPTAFYLCASSIRGIYTEAFFGQGTRLTVV.

The V and J genes are TRBV30 and TRBJ2-7; 7 nucleotides match TRBD2. CDR1 and CDR2 (germline): GTSNPN, SVGIG (reference sequence). The CDR3 extends over 14 amino acids. Unmatched junction bases numbered 5, after V lost 3 bases and J lost 0 bases. The CDR3 here is CAWSPSSGSYEQYF. The CDR3 nucleotides read TGTGCCTGGAGCCCATCTAGCGGCTCCTACGAGCAGTACTTC.

The chain couples TRBV4-2 to TRBJ1-2, with 11 bases identical to TRBD1. CDR1 LGHNA and CDR2 YNFKEQ come from the germline V gene. The CDR3 consists of 18 residues. V lost 4 bases and J lost 8; bases outside the gene matches: 18. The CDR3: CASSLGTTGGTGGYGYTF. CDR3 coding DNA: TGTGCCAGCAGCCTCGGAACAACAGGCGGGACAGGGGGTTACGGCTACACCTTC.

The chain couples TRBV4-1 to TRBJ2-1, with D perhaps matching TRBD2 (6 bases). This CDR3 is built from 12 residues. V gave up 3 bases and J gave up 8 bases, with 8 bases separating them. Looked up from germline, CDR1 is MGHRA and CDR2 is YSYEKL. The DNA of the CDR3 is TGCGCCAGCAGCCAGGGACTCTATGAGCAGTTCTTC. Its translation: CASSQGLYEQFF.

The V gene is TRBV30, the J gene TRBJ2-7; 7 nucleotides match TRBD2. Germline V gene lookup returns CDR1 GTSNPN and CDR2 SVGIG (reference sequence). The CDR3 is 11 residues long. The V segment lost 5 bases and the J segment 6 bases; nucleotides outside the gene matches: 4. DNA for the CDR3: TGTGCCTGGGGAGGGAGGGGCGAGCAGTACTTC. It is translated as CAWGGRGEQYF.

The J gene is TRBJ1-1, the V gene TRBV23-1; 9 bases align to TRBD1. TRBV23-1 is an open reading frame, and its role is uncertain. J was trimmed by 3 bases and V by 6 bases; bases with no gene match: 5. The CDR3 totals 14 residues. The CDR3, as DNA: TGCGCCAGCAGGGGTGGGGACAGGGACACTGAAGCTTTCTTT. Translation: CASRGGDRDTEAFF.

The chain has TRBV6-5 and TRBJ2-7, with D possibly matching TRBD1 (6 bases). Germline V CDR1 and CDR2: MNHEY, SVGAGI. CDR3 length equals 15 residues. Deletions cut 5 bases from V and 2 bases from J, with 16 bases between. The CDR3 sequence is CASSLRDNQAYEQYF. The CDR3 DNA follows: TGTGCCAGCAGTCTCCGGGACAATCAAGCCTACGAGCAGTACTTC.

The chain is built from TRBV7-6 and TRBJ1-2; D perhaps matches TRBD1 (6 bases). The CDR3 sequence is 15 residues long. Germline V gives CDR1 SGHVS, CDR2 FNYEAQ. The ends were cut back, 0 bases at V and 4 bases at J, with 12 bases in the middle. The CDR3 reads CASSLAQGMVYGYTF. The CDR3 region has the DNA TGTGCCAGCAGCTTAGCACAGGGTATGGTCTATGGCTACACCTTC.

The chain is built from TRBV19 and TRBJ1-2, with 8 positions matching TRBD1. The CDR3 contains 17 residues. Losses at the gene ends were 3 bases for V and 2 bases for J; bases not matched to a gene: 11. CDR1 is LNHDA and CDR2 is SQIVND in the germline V gene (reference sequence). This CDR3 is CASSIRQGSEVNYGYTF. The CDR3 nucleotides read TGTGCCAGTAGTATCCGACAGGGGAGTGAGGTGAACTATGGCTACACCTTC.

J is TRBJ1-2 and V is TRBV29-1; D remains unclear. The length of the CDR3 is 14 residues. V lost 5 bases and J 6 bases, leaving 19 bases between the germline ends. CDR1 and CDR2 (germline): SQVTM, ANQGSEA. Here the CDR3 reads CSVPQAMSVDGYTF. CDR3 DNA sequence: TGCAGCGTTCCCCAGGCGATGTCTGTTGATGGCTACACCTTC. The whole variable domain, filled in from reference TRBV29-1 and TRBJ1-2, reads SAVISQKPSRDICQRGTSLTIQCQVDSQVTMMFWYRQQPGQSLTLIATANQGSEATYESGFVIDKFPISRPNLTFSTLTVSNMSPEDSSIYLCSVPQAMSVDGYTFGSGTRLTVV.

The CDR3 DNA reads as TGTGCCAGTAGTCTGGGACAGGGCAGGGACACTGAAGCTTTCTTT. Translated: CASSLGQGRDTEAFF. This chain joins TRBV19 and TRBJ1-1; 9 positions agree with TRBD1. The CDR3 runs 15 residues. The germline gives CDR1 LNHDA, CDR2 SQIVND (reference sequence). V was pared by 5 bases and J by 3 bases, with 7 bases of the junction left unmatched. Complete variable domain (other parts from reference TRBV19 and TRBJ1-1): DGGITQSPKYLFRKEGQNVTLSCEQNLNHDAMYWYRQDPGQGLRLIYYSQIVNDFQKGDIAEGYSVSREKKESFPLTVTSAQKNPTAFYLCASSLGQGRDTEAFFGQGTRLTVV.

This rearrangement joins TRBV9 to TRBJ2-3, with D perhaps matching TRBD2 (6 bases). This CDR3 comprises 16 residues. V shed 0 bases and J shed 2 bases, with 13 bases lying between them. CDR1 SGDLS and CDR2 YYNGEE come from the germline V gene. CDR3 DNA sequence: TGTGCCAGCAGCGTAGGGCGGAGGGTTGCCACAGATACGCAGTATTTT. Amino acid sequence: CASSVGRRVATDTQYF. The complete variable domain, with remaining parts taken from reference TRBV9 and TRBJ2-3, reads DSGVTQTPKHLITATGQRVTLRCSPRSGDLSVYWYQQSLDQGLQFLIQYYNGEERAKGNILERFSAQQFPDLHSELNLSSLELGDSALYFCASSVGRRVATDTQYFGPGTRLTVL.

CDR3 sequence reads: CASSPSPGQGRETQYF. The CDR3 DNA reads as TGTGCCAGCAGCCCCTCCCCGGGACAGGGGAGGGAGACCCAGTACTTC. This chain joins TRBV5-6 and TRBJ2-5; TRBD1 matches 10 bases. Germline loops: CDR1 SGHDT, CDR2 YYEEEE. There are 16 residues in the CDR3. V shed 4 bases and J 5 bases; nucleotides not matched to a gene: 11.

The V gene is TRBV7-2, the J gene TRBJ1-1; maybe TRBD1 (5 bases). CDR1 and CDR2 (germline): SGHTA, FQGNSA. This CDR3 spans 13 amino acids. Trimming took off 5 bases at V and 4 bases at J, with 11 bases between the two ends. The CDR3 sequence: CASSRQPLTEAFF. The CDR3 DNA follows: TGTGCCAGCAGCCGACAGCCGCTCACTGAAGCTTTCTTT. Variable domain in full (rest from reference TRBV7-2 and TRBJ1-1): GAGVSQSPSNKVTEKGKDVELRCDPISGHTALYWYRQSLGQGLEFLIYFQGNSAPDKSGLPSDRFSAERTGGSVSTLTIQRTQQEDSAVYLCASSRQPLTEAFFGQGTRLTVV.

The CDR3: CASSFGYGTRQYF. Written as DNA, the CDR3 is TGTGCCAGCAGTTTTGGCTACGGGACACGGCAGTACTTC. The chain joins TRBV27 to TRBJ2-7; D possibly corresponds to TRBD1 (6 bases). The V end lost 3 bases, the J end lost 9 bases, and 15 bases lay between the germline ends. The CDR3 is 13 amino acids. Germline lookup yields CDR1 MNHEY and CDR2 SMNVEV (reference sequence).

The V and J genes are TRBV14 and TRBJ1-1; 7 bases line up with TRBD1. The V gene end was trimmed by 4 bases and the J gene end by 1 base; junction bases not matched to a gene: 9. This CDR3 is built from 16 residues. Germline V CDR1 and CDR2: SGHDN, FVKESK. The CDR3 DNA follows: TGTGCCAGCAGCCTCAGGACAGGTCGGTCGAACACTGAAGCTTTCTTT. It yields the protein CASSLRTGRSNTEAFF. Supplemented by reference TRBV14 and TRBJ1-1, the full variable domain reads EAGVTQFPSHSVIEKGQTVTLRCDPISGHDNLYWYRRVMGKEIKFLLHFVKESKQDESGMPNNRFLAERTGGTYSTLKVQPAELEDSGVYFCASSLRTGRSNTEAFFGQGTRLTVV.

The gene calls are TRBV7-8 and TRBJ2-7; weak D call: TRBD1 (5 bases). CDR3 length equals 13 residues. Per the germline V gene, CDR1 is SGHVS and CDR2 is FQNEAQ. V was trimmed by 1 base and J by 6 bases, leaving 10 bases between them. This CDR3 is CASSLVGAAEQYF. Written as DNA, the CDR3 is TGTGCCAGCAGCTTAGTAGGGGCTGCCGAGCAGTACTTC.

The chain employs TRBV7-9 and TRBJ2-7, with 7 bases fitting TRBD1. This CDR3 is 14 amino acids long. Trimming took 1 base from V and 3 from J; bases not matched to a gene: 3. Germline lookup yields CDR1 SEHNR and CDR2 FQNEAQ (reference sequence). The CDR3 bases are TGTGCCAGCAGCTTAGGGGACAGTGTCTACGAGCAGTACTTC. This codes for CASSLGDSVYEQYF.

Remarks on this clone: At one of its ends the junction is not consistent with the germline gene, which may arise from a read error. The rearrangement joins TRBV5-1 to TRBJ2-3; 7 nucleotides line up with TRBD1. Per germline, CDR1 SGHRS and CDR2 YFSETQ. The CDR3 runs 17 residues. The CDR3 coding sequence is TGCGCCAACAGCGCGAGCCGACAGGGTTCTAGCACAGATACGCAGTATTTT. It translates to CANSASRQGSSTDTQYF.

This chain connects TRBV30 to TRBJ1-3; D gene uncertain. CDR1 is GTSNPN, CDR2 SVGIG, per germline (reference sequence). The CDR3 contains 14 residues. V lost 2 bases and J 1 base, leaving 9 bases between the germline ends. This chain's CDR3 is CAWSLGDSGNTIYF. The CDR3 DNA sequence: TGTGCCTGGAGTCTCGGGGATTCTGGAAACACCATATATTTT.

This chain connects TRBV20-1 to TRBJ1-5; no firm D call. The CDR3 extends over 11 amino acids. V lost 3 bases and J 6 bases, leaving 6 bases between the germline ends. Per the germline V gene, CDR1 is DFQATT and CDR2 is SNEGSKA (reference sequence). The CDR3 region is CSASLAQPQHF. In DNA, the CDR3 is TGCAGTGCTAGTCTGGCTCAGCCCCAGCATTTT.

The V gene is TRBV7-9, the J gene TRBJ2-3, with TRBD2 matching over 13 bases. From germline, CDR1 is SEHNR and CDR2 FQNEAQ (reference sequence). J lost 3 bases, V lost 1 base, and 1 base had no gene match. The CDR3 is made up of 16 amino acids. CDR3 protein: CASSLGTSGGTDTQYF. DNA for the CDR3: TGTGCCAGCAGCTTAGGGACTAGCGGGGGAACAGATACGCAGTATTTT.

The gene calls are TRBV5-4 and TRBJ1-1; 7 nucleotides agree with TRBD1. V was clipped by 0 bases and J by 2 bases; unmatched bases: 4. The CDR3 has 15 residues. The germline V gene has CDR1 SGHNT and CDR2 YYREEE (reference sequence). The chain's CDR3 is CASSLGGQLNTEAFF. The CDR3 nucleotides are TGTGCCAGCAGCTTGGGGGGACAGTTAAACACTGAAGCTTTCTTT.

The gene calls are TRBV7-2 and TRBJ1-5; D remains unclear. Trimming shortened V by 2 bases and J by 10 bases, and 12 bases separated the two germline ends. Germline V gene sequence: CDR1 SGHTA, CDR2 FQGNSA. This CDR3 comprises 13 residues. The CDR3, as DNA: TGTGCCAGCAGCTTAAGTCTAACGGGTCCCCAGCATTTT. Its protein is CASSLSLTGPQHF.

This rearrangement joins TRBV6-6 to TRBJ1-5, with a possible D match to TRBD1 (5 bases). CDR3 size: 13 residues. Germline-derived CDR1 and CDR2 are MNHNY and SVGAGI (reference sequence). The V end lost 5 bases, the J end lost 8 bases, and 13 bases lay between the germline ends. CDR3 amino acids: CASSGVGLEPQHF. CDR3 nucleotides: TGTGCCAGCAGTGGGGTGGGGCTGGAGCCCCAGCATTTT.

This sequence joins TRBV27 and TRBJ2-7; 9 bases are shared with TRBD1. This CDR3 is 15 amino acids long. V lost 5 bases and J lost 2; bases outside the gene matches: 7. Germline V lookup: CDR1 MNHEY, CDR2 SMNVEV (reference sequence). CDR3 residues: CASSPRTGAPYEQYF. The CDR3 bases are TGTGCCAGCAGTCCCCGGACAGGGGCACCCTACGAGCAGTACTTC.